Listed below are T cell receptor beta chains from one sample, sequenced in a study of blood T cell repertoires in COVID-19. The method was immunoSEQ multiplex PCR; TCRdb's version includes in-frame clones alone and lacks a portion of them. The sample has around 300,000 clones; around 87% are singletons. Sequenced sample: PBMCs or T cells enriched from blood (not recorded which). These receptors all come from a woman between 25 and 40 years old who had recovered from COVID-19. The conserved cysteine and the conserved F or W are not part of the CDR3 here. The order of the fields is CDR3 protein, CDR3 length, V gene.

CDR3 protein: ASSLRGVDRGRLTEAF
CDR3 length: 16
V gene: TRBV7-2

CDR3 protein: ASSPLGTNTFDYGYT
CDR3 length: 15
V gene: TRBV28

CDR3 protein: ASSQESRLSSYNSPLH
CDR3 length: 16
V gene: TRBV4-2

CDR3 protein: ASGLTSGGSYGYT
CDR3 length: 13
V gene: TRBV12-5

CDR3 protein: ASSSTGTSTDTQY
CDR3 length: 13
V gene: TRBV6-5

CDR3 protein: ASSLAVGGGKSNEQF
CDR3 length: 15
V gene: TRBV11-2

CDR3 protein: ASSFRELSTDTQY
CDR3 length: 13
V gene: TRBV5-1

CDR3 protein: ASSPAQGYVSGY
CDR3 length: 12
V gene: TRBV13

CDR3 protein: ASSLERQDFSGYT
CDR3 length: 13
V gene: TRBV13

CDR3 protein: ASSLARARLSYNEQF
CDR3 length: 15
V gene: TRBV7-8

CDR3 protein: ASTPTGEWMNTEAF
CDR3 length: 14
V gene: TRBV27

CDR3 protein: ASSPQEYSNQPQH
CDR3 length: 13
V gene: TRBV6-5

CDR3 protein: ASSKVPRGHQETQY
CDR3 length: 14
V gene: TRBV21-1

CDR3 protein: ASSSSDRGLAGELF
CDR3 length: 14
V gene: TRBV6-5

CDR3 protein: ASLDSRNTIY
CDR3 length: 10
V gene: TRBV28

CDR3 protein: ASSSGRDSGNTIY
CDR3 length: 13
V gene: TRBV5-4

CDR3 protein: ASWDRRSYEQY
CDR3 length: 11
V gene: TRBV2

CDR3 protein: ASRTGGNQPQH
CDR3 length: 11
V gene: TRBV30

CDR3 protein: ASSSDRSTNEKLF
CDR3 length: 13
V gene: TRBV6-5

CDR3 protein: ASSLRTGRQY
CDR3 length: 10
V gene: TRBV28

CDR3 protein: ASSQDMAGRYNEQF
CDR3 length: 14
V gene: TRBV14

CDR3 protein: ASSGQGYYSGANVLT
CDR3 length: 15
V gene: TRBV2

CDR3 protein: ASSPWGAGGYGYT
CDR3 length: 13
V gene: TRBV5-1

CDR3 protein: ASSQANRASQVNYGYT
CDR3 length: 16
V gene: TRBV4-1

CDR3 protein: ASSLAGTSWSPGGTQY
CDR3 length: 16
V gene: TRBV5-6

CDR3 protein: ASSPSGRPNSPLH
CDR3 length: 13
V gene: TRBV3-1/TRBV3-2

CDR3 protein: ASSYGRSYNEQF
CDR3 length: 12
V gene: TRBV7-8

CDR3 protein: ASRARGLLHTGELF
CDR3 length: 14
V gene: TRBV5-1

CDR3 protein: ASSLAPGQGNTGELF
CDR3 length: 15
V gene: TRBV28

CDR3 protein: AGAMDGTDTQY
CDR3 length: 11
V gene: TRBV2

CDR3 protein: ASSPPGGGGAF
CDR3 length: 11
V gene: TRBV3-1/TRBV3-2

CDR3 protein: ASKSREETKEAQY
CDR3 length: 13
V gene: TRBV7-8

CDR3 protein: ASGLVGGGRLTRETQY
CDR3 length: 16
V gene: TRBV12-5

CDR3 protein: ASSQEQAFTEAF
CDR3 length: 12
V gene: TRBV3-1/TRBV3-2

CDR3 protein: ASSQGHLGGLVETQY
CDR3 length: 15
V gene: TRBV4-1

CDR3 protein: ASSPSVTGGQETQY
CDR3 length: 14
V gene: TRBV9

CDR3 protein: ASSFARGTNEKLF
CDR3 length: 13
V gene: TRBV19

CDR3 protein: ASSPLRGDVTRTDTQY
CDR3 length: 16
V gene: TRBV7-9

CDR3 protein: ASSLARAGGLTDTQY
CDR3 length: 15
V gene: TRBV5-1

CDR3 protein: AWSPGDFYGYT
CDR3 length: 11
V gene: TRBV30

CDR3 protein: ASSSGRGESTGELF
CDR3 length: 14
V gene: TRBV5-6

CDR3 protein: ASGQGANEAF
CDR3 length: 10
V gene: TRBV3-1/TRBV3-2

CDR3 protein: ASSPTGVDEQY
CDR3 length: 11
V gene: TRBV7-9

CDR3 protein: ASSLYGGAPYNEQF
CDR3 length: 14
V gene: TRBV7-3

CDR3 protein: ASSPLGQSVHEAF
CDR3 length: 13
V gene: TRBV18

CDR3 protein: ASRIDRDFTYNSPLH
CDR3 length: 15
V gene: TRBV27

CDR3 protein: ASSGLAGYADTQY
CDR3 length: 13
V gene: TRBV2